The 25 T cell receptor beta chains below were found in one sample sequenced in a study of radiation and T cells in renal cell carcinoma. Assay: immunoSEQ multiplex PCR; the TCRdb copy retains only in-frame clones and omits some. This sample has 70,000 to 95,000 clones, with over 65% found just once. The time point was: baseline pretreatment blood. The treatment denotes: 15 Gy SBRT to primary tumor, nephrectomy 4 weeks later. This specimen consisted of blood, obtained from a patient whose treatment included radiotherapy and nephrectomy. Source of these receptors: a man aged 55-75 years with renal cell carcinoma.

This chain joins TRBV4-1 and TRBJ2-1; TRBD1 or TRBD2 may be the D gene (6 bases each). V gave up 0 bases and J gave up 7 bases, with 22 bases separating them. Germline V gene sequence: CDR1 MGHRA, CDR2 YSYEKL. This CDR3 is 18 amino acids long. CDR3 bases: TGCGCCAGCAGCCAAGATTTCCAAGGAGGGGGTGGGTGGAATGAGCAGTTCTTC. It encodes CASSQDFQGGGGWNEQFF.

This clone has just a few counts. The rearrangement uses TRBV14 and TRBJ2-3; the D is unclear. The CDR3 sequence is 17 residues long. Trimming pared 0 bases from V and 2 bases from J, leaving 15 bases between. Germline CDR1 and CDR2: SGHDN and FVKESK. The CDR3 is CASSQDGSWRSTDTQYF. The CDR3 bases are TGTGCCAGCAGCCAAGATGGAAGCTGGAGATCCACAGATACGCAGTATTTT.

The chain uses TRBV27 and TRBJ2-3, with 9 bases that match TRBD2. The CDR3 consists of 16 residues. V gave up 5 bases and J gave up 4 bases; unmatched junction bases: 10. Germline V gene lookup returns CDR1 MNHEY and CDR2 SMNVEV (reference sequence). Written as DNA, the CDR3 is TGTGCCAGCAGTCCGCCGATAGCGGGAGTCCCAGATACGCAGTATTTT. Amino acids: CASSPPIAGVPDTQYF.

The V gene is TRBV5-1, the J gene TRBJ2-3, with D possibly TRBD1 on 5 matching bases. V dropped 0 bases and J dropped 9 bases, with 17 bases sitting between them. Per germline, CDR1 SGHRS and CDR2 YFSETQ. This CDR3 contains 15 residues. The CDR3 is CASSLAPGSKGTQYF. The CDR3, as DNA: TGCGCCAGCAGCTTGGCCCCAGGGTCGAAGGGCACGCAGTATTTT.

The chain recombines TRBV11-2 with TRBJ2-2, with D unclear. V lost 2 bases and J 5 bases, leaving 12 bases between the germline ends. Germline CDR1 SGHAT, CDR2 FQNNGV. CDR3 length equals 15 residues. CDR3 residues: CASSLPTFITGELFF. DNA of the CDR3: TGTGCCAGCAGCTTACCGACTTTTATTACCGGGGAGCTGTTTTTT. Complete variable domain (other parts from reference TRBV11-2 and TRBJ2-2): EAGVAQSPRYKIIEKRQSVAFWCNPISGHATLYWYQQILGQGPKLLIQFQNNGVVDDSQLPKDRFSAERLKGVDSTLKIQPAKLEDSAVYLCASSLPTFITGELFFGEGSRLTVL.

This sequence joins TRBV18 and TRBJ2-7; D gene unclear. CDR1 and CDR2 (germline): KGHSH, LQKENI. Trimming left V 3 bases short and J 5 bases short, with 11 bases between. CDR3 length: 13 residues. The CDR3 loop is CASSPSGGDEQYF. CDR3 in DNA: TGTGCCAGCTCACCTTCCGGCGGCGACGAGCAGTACTTC.

The rearrangement links TRBV11-2 to TRBJ2-1; D remains unclear. There are 15 residues in the CDR3. CDR1 and CDR2 (germline): SGHAT, FQNNGV. Trimming cost V 1 base and J 9 bases, with 16 bases left between them. The CDR3 bases are TGTGCCAGCAGCTTAGCGACCGTCGGTTTGGGTGAGCAGTTCTTC. The encoded protein is CASSLATVGLGEQFF.

The J gene is TRBJ2-7, the V gene TRBV15; no definite D call. V lost 0 bases and J 0 bases, leaving 9 bases between the germline ends. This CDR3 region has 15 residues. Germline-derived CDR1 and CDR2 are LNHNV and YYDKDF (reference sequence). For the CDR3, the DNA is TGTGCCACCAGCAGAGACCCCGGCAGCTCCTACGAGCAGTACTTC. Translated, it gives CATSRDPGSSYEQYF.

The genes are TRBV25-1 and TRBJ1-2; D may be TRBD1 (6 bases). Trimming took 2 bases from V and 0 from J, leaving 16 bases between them. This CDR3 contains 17 residues. Germline CDR1 reads MGHDK; CDR2 reads SYGVNS. For the CDR3, the DNA is TGTGCCAGCAGTGAAGAGGGGGGACGGGGGACTAACTATGGCTACACCTTC. Its translation: CASSEEGGRGTNYGYTF.

The rearrangement links TRBV5-1 to TRBJ1-2, with 7 nucleotides matching TRBD1. Per germline, CDR1 SGHRS and CDR2 YFSETQ. There are 14 residues in the CDR3. V shed 0 bases, J shed 6 bases, and the junction held 5 bases outside the gene matches. This CDR3 is CASSLAGTGDGYTF. In DNA form, the CDR3 reads TGCGCCAGCAGCTTGGCGGGAACAGGGGATGGCTACACCTTC.

This clone was observed once. The chain employs TRBV27 and TRBJ2-3; D is ambiguous. V shed 6 bases and J shed 0 bases, with 7 bases lying between them. Germline CDR1 reads MNHEY; CDR2 reads SMNVEV (reference sequence). The CDR3 extends over 13 amino acids. The CDR3 spells CASRPDSTDTQYF. The CDR3, as DNA: TGTGCCAGCAGACCAGACAGCACAGATACGCAGTATTTT.

This clone was observed once. This chain joins TRBV19 and TRBJ2-3; D is possibly TRBD1 or TRBD2 (7 bases each). V was shortened by 3 bases and J by 1 base, with 11 bases between the two germline ends. This CDR3 contains 15 residues. CDR1 is LNHDA and CDR2 is SQIVND in the germline V gene (reference sequence). The CDR3 region has the DNA TGTGCCAGTAGTATGCAGGGGGGGCGCACAGATACGCAGTATTTT. This translates into CASSMQGGRTDTQYF.

This sequence joins TRBV5-1 and TRBJ1-1; D gene unclear. V lost 1 base and J lost 5, with 15 bases in between. CDR3 length: 15 residues. Germline V gene data show CDR1 as SGHRS and CDR2 as YFSETQ. The CDR3 DNA reads TGCGCCAGCAGCTTGTCCTCGGGAGTACGGACTGAAGCTTTCTTT. Translating it yields CASSLSSGVRTEAFF.

This chain links TRBV28 with TRBJ2-7, with 13 nucleotides matching TRBD2. The trim removed 8 bases at V and 6 bases at J, leaving 7 bases unmatched. The CDR3 consists of 14 residues. CDR1 is MDHEN, CDR2 SYDVKM, per germline. The CDR3 DNA reads as TGTGCCAGCTATCGGACTAGCGGGAGTGGCGAGCAGTACTTC. Protein sequence: CASYRTSGSGEQYF.

This chain joins TRBV2 and TRBJ2-1, with D hard to call. The germline V gene has CDR1 SNHLY and CDR2 FYNNEI. The CDR3 has 13 residues. V was cut by 4 bases and J by 6 bases, with 10 bases left in between. The CDR3 DNA reads as TGTGCCAGCAGTGGCTGGACCGCCAATGAGCAGTTCTTC. Its translation is CASSGWTANEQFF.

The count of this clone is one. The chain carries TRBV6-1 and TRBJ1-5; no reliable D call. V dropped 2 bases and J dropped 2 bases, with 4 bases sitting between them. The CDR3 covers 13 residues. Looked up from germline, CDR1 is MNHNS and CDR2 is SASEGT. This chain's CDR3 is CASSETRNQPQHF. The CDR3 nucleotides are TGTGCCAGCAGTGAAACGCGCAATCAGCCCCAGCATTTT.

This clone was observed a few times. This chain links TRBV4-2 with TRBJ2-5; the D gene could be TRBD1 or TRBD2 (5 bases each). The CDR3 runs 16 residues. Trimming took off 1 base at V and 0 bases at J, with 12 bases between the two ends. Germline V gene data show CDR1 as LGHNA and CDR2 as YNFKEQ. In nucleotides, the CDR3 is TGTGCCAGCAGCCAAGCGGGGACGACGTACCAAGAGACCCAGTACTTC. This gives the protein CASSQAGTTYQETQYF.

Worth noting for this clone: Other DNA variants within this sample encode the same CDR3. The genes are TRBV5-1 and TRBJ2-3; 8 nucleotides line up with TRBD2. Per the germline V gene, CDR1 is SGHRS and CDR2 is YFSETQ. J gave up 6 bases and V 3 bases, and 3 bases lay outside the gene matches. This CDR3 has 13 amino acids. CDR3 protein: CASSSLAEDTQYF. CDR3 bases: TGCGCCAGCAGCTCACTAGCGGAGGATACGCAGTATTTT.

This chain links TRBV6-5 with TRBJ2-1; D unresolved. Germline V gene lookup returns CDR1 MNHEY and CDR2 SVGAGI. The ends were cut back, 4 bases at V and 6 bases at J, with 13 bases in the middle. The CDR3 has 14 amino acids. In nucleotides, the CDR3 is TGTGCCAGCAGTTCCCCTTGGATGGCCAATGAGCAGTTCTTC. Residues: CASSSPWMANEQFF.

This chain links TRBV11-2 with TRBJ2-5; D may match TRBD1 or TRBD2 (5 bases each). Germline CDR1 reads SGHAT; CDR2 reads FQNNGV. This CDR3 contains 14 residues. V was shortened by 9 bases and J by 5 bases, with 19 bases between the two germline ends. CDR3 sequence reads: CASRSVGVKETQYF. CDR3 DNA sequence: TGTGCCAGTCGTAGTGTGGGGGTCAAGGAGACCCAGTACTTC. The full variable domain, in which reference TRBV11-2 and TRBJ2-5 provide the parts outside the CDR3, is EAGVAQSPRYKIIEKRQSVAFWCNPISGHATLYWYQQILGQGPKLLIQFQNNGVVDDSQLPKDRFSAERLKGVDSTLKIQPAKLEDSAVYLCASRSVGVKETQYFGPGTRLLVL.

The V gene is TRBV21-1, the J gene TRBJ2-4; TRBD1 is taken as the D call from the table, unchecked against the DNA. TRBV21-1 is designated a pseudogene. The CDR3 has 17 residues. This CDR3 reads CASSTQNGGQAKNIQYF. CDR3 bases: TGTGCCAGCAGCACCCAAAACGGGGGACAGGCCAAAAACATTCAGTACTTC.

This chain connects TRBV14 to TRBJ2-3, with D possibly being TRBD1 or TRBD2 (5 bases each). Germline V gene lookup returns CDR1 SGHDN and CDR2 FVKESK. The CDR3 is 16 residues long. Trimming left V 3 bases short and J 4 bases short, with 17 bases between. The CDR3 loop reads CASSQWGRTGADTQYF. Here the CDR3 DNA reads TGTGCCAGCAGCCAGTGGGGACGAACTGGGGCAGATACGCAGTATTTT.

The genes are TRBV7-2 and TRBJ2-7, with 9 positions matching TRBD2. The germline V gene has CDR1 SGHTA and CDR2 FQGNSA. The CDR3 sequence is 15 residues long. The V and J ends lost 3 bases and 1 base, in that order; junction bases with no gene match: 4. This CDR3 is CASSLLAGESYEQYF. The CDR3 DNA reads TGTGCCAGCAGCTTGTTAGCGGGAGAGTCCTACGAGCAGTACTTC.

In this sample, this clone turned up once. CDR3 DNA sequence: TGTGCCAGTAGTAATTTCGACGGCTACGAGCAGTACTTC. It encodes CASSNFDGYEQYF. This chain connects TRBV19 to TRBJ2-7; no firm D call. Trimming took 4 bases from V and 3 from J, leaving 10 bases between them. Germline-derived CDR1 and CDR2 are LNHDA and SQIVND (reference sequence). This CDR3 contains 13 residues.

This rearrangement joins TRBV7-9 to TRBJ2-5; weak D call: TRBD1 (6 bases). Germline-derived CDR1 and CDR2 are SEHNR and FQNEAQ (reference sequence). This CDR3 is built from 12 residues. V lost 6 bases, J lost 2 bases, and 7 bases lay in between. As DNA, the CDR3 is TGTGCCAGCAGAACAGGGCAAGAGACCCAGTACTTC. Translating gives CASRTGQETQYF.